The 20 T cell receptor beta chains below come from one sample, sequenced in a study of cytomegalovirus exposure and HLA in healthy donors. Amplification used 60 Vbeta primers and 13 Jbeta primers. Profiled with immunoSEQ multiplex PCR; TCRdb holds only in-frame clones, not every one. The repertoire holds more than 95,000 clones, with approximately 73% as singletons. Sequences were obtained from PBMCs. These receptors were obtained from a woman between 18 and 30 years old in good health and CMV-seropositive.

This clone was counted between two and nine times. The chain employs TRBV5-8 and TRBJ2-7, with a weak D call TRBD2 (5 bases). Germline V gene data show CDR1 as SGHTS and CDR2 as YDEGEE. This CDR3 has 13 residues. V was trimmed by 2 bases and J by 4 bases, leaving 10 bases between them. CDR3 DNA: TGTGCCAGCAGCTTCGGACTTTCTTACGAGCAGTACTTC. It codes for CASSFGLSYEQYF.

This clone was seen a few times. This sequence joins TRBV27 and TRBJ2-7; 9 bases fit TRBD1. Germline loops: CDR1 MNHEY, CDR2 SMNVEV (reference sequence). The CDR3 has 16 residues. The V and J ends lost 2 bases and 5 bases, in that order; junction bases with no gene match: 10. CDR3 amino acids: CASSLTDRGRSHEQYF. CDR3 sequence (DNA): TGTGCCAGCAGTTTAACCGACAGGGGGAGAAGTCACGAGCAGTACTTC.

In this sample, this clone turned up a few times. This chain joins TRBV30 and TRBJ2-3; maybe TRBD2 (6 bases). This CDR3 comprises 15 residues. Per the germline V gene, CDR1 is GTSNPN and CDR2 is SVGIG (reference sequence). V lost 0 bases and J 2 bases, leaving 12 bases between the germline ends. For the CDR3, the DNA is TGTGCCTGGAGTGTACGTGGACTAAACACAGATACGCAGTATTTT. Translation: CAWSVRGLNTDTQYF.

This chain links TRBV27 with TRBJ2-1; D gene unclear. The length of the CDR3 is 16 residues. The germline V gene has CDR1 MNHEY and CDR2 SMNVEV (reference sequence). V lost 5 bases and J lost 5, with 19 bases in between. CDR3 loop: CASSLTPSISNNEQFF. Written as DNA, the CDR3 is TGTGCCAGCAGTCTCACGCCAAGCATTTCCAACAATGAGCAGTTCTTC.

This chain links TRBV7-9 with TRBJ2-1, with D perhaps matching TRBD2 (6 bases). The CDR3 covers 15 residues. Germline CDR1 is SEHNR and CDR2 is FQNEAQ (reference sequence). Trimming removed 5 bases from V and 4 bases from J, with 15 bases in between. The CDR3: CASSPRAAGYNEQFF. In DNA, the CDR3 is TGTGCCAGCAGCCCCCGGGCGGCGGGATACAATGAGCAGTTCTTC.

J is TRBJ1-2 and V is TRBV27, with no clear D. The length of the CDR3 is 13 residues. Trimming cost V 2 bases and J 8 bases, with 12 bases left between them. Germline V gene lookup returns CDR1 MNHEY and CDR2 SMNVEV (reference sequence). CDR3 protein: CASSLLGGGGYTF. The CDR3, as DNA: TGTGCCAGCAGTTTACTCGGAGGAGGGGGCTACACCTTC.

The chain is built from TRBV19 and TRBJ1-1, with D possibly matching TRBD1 (5 bases). Trimming removed 7 bases at V and 5 bases at J, with 20 bases between. The CDR3 consists of 15 residues. Germline V gene sequence: CDR1 LNHDA, CDR2 SQIVND (reference sequence). CDR3 loop: CASTLSLGGSTEAFF. The DNA for the CDR3 is TGTGCCAGTACCCTCAGCCTGGGGGGGTCTACTGAAGCTTTCTTT.

This chain uses TRBV27 with TRBJ2-1, with 13 bases fitting TRBD2. V lost 0 bases to trimming and J lost 5 bases; unmatched junction nucleotides: 7. The CDR3 consists of 18 residues. CDR1 and CDR2 from the germline V gene are MNHEY and SMNVEV (reference sequence). The CDR3 sequence: CASSLSVSGLAGHNEQFF. The CDR3 nucleotides read TGTGCCAGCAGTTTATCAGTATCGGGACTAGCGGGACACAATGAGCAGTTCTTC.

The rearrangement links TRBV19 to TRBJ2-3; D is perhaps TRBD2 (6 bases). CDR1 and CDR2 (germline): LNHDA, SQIVND (reference sequence). V lost 10 bases to trimming and J lost 4 bases, with 24 bases between them. This CDR3 is 16 amino acids long. CDR3 DNA sequence: TGTGCCACAAATCCCTCTGGGGACTTTAGTGCAGATACGCAGTATTTT. Residues: CATNPSGDFSADTQYF.

V is TRBV7-2 and J is TRBJ1-1; D is possibly TRBD1 (5 bases). The V end lost 6 bases, the J end lost 7 bases, and 18 bases lay between the germline ends. The CDR3 runs to 14 residues. Germline values: CDR1 SGHTA, CDR2 FQGNSA. The CDR3 protein is CASRPYQGMGEAFF. The CDR3 nucleotides read TGTGCCAGCAGACCATACCAGGGAATGGGTGAAGCTTTCTTT.

The gene calls are TRBV6-5 and TRBJ2-7, with D possibly matching TRBD1 (6 bases). CDR3 length equals 15 residues. V lost 2 bases, J lost 2 bases, and 13 bases lay in between. In germline, CDR1 is MNHEY, CDR2 SVGAGI. The CDR3 loop is CASSYDARGTYEQYF. CDR3 sequence (DNA): TGTGCCAGCAGTTACGACGCGAGGGGGACCTACGAGCAGTACTTC.

The chain couples TRBV9 to TRBJ2-7; 12 bases agree with TRBD1. CDR3 length equals 18 residues. The J segment lost 6 bases and the V segment lost 4 bases, leaving 17 bases of the junction unmatched. CDR1 is SGDLS and CDR2 is YYNGEE in the germline V gene. This chain's CDR3 is CASSLGTGGSRLTGEQYF. Written as DNA, the CDR3 is TGTGCCAGCAGCCTAGGGACAGGGGGCTCCCGTTTAACTGGCGAGCAGTACTTC.

The rearrangement uses TRBV6-5 and TRBJ1-3; D remains ambiguous. V lost 0 bases and J 4 bases, leaving 7 bases between the germline ends. The germline V gene encodes CDR1 MNHEY and CDR2 SVGAGI. The CDR3 is made up of 14 amino acids. The CDR3 nucleotides are TGTGCCAGCAGTTACTCGAGGGCCGGAAACACCATATATTTT. Its translation is CASSYSRAGNTIYF.

The chain joins TRBV4-1 to TRBJ2-5; D is unresolved. Germline CDR1 reads MGHRA; CDR2 reads YSYEKL. V was shortened by 4 bases and J by 2 bases, with 11 bases between the two germline ends. The CDR3 is made up of 14 amino acids. The CDR3 nucleotides read TGCGCCAGCAGCCTAACCGGGTCTCAAGAGACCCAGTACTTC. Translating it yields CASSLTGSQETQYF.

V and J are TRBV9 and TRBJ2-5, with TRBD1 identical over 7 bases. Trimming removed 1 base from V and 1 base from J; junction bases left unmatched: 4. The germline V gene encodes CDR1 SGDLS and CDR2 YYNGEE. The CDR3 is made up of 15 amino acids. The CDR3 DNA is TGTGCCAGCAGCGTAACCTGGGACAGCCAAGAGACCCAGTACTTC. Translated, it gives CASSVTWDSQETQYF.

This sequence joins TRBV6-5 and TRBJ1-4, with D perhaps matching TRBD1 (5 bases). Looked up from germline, CDR1 is MNHEY and CDR2 is SVGAGI. CDR3 length: 14 residues. The ends were cut back, 2 bases at V and 4 bases at J, with 8 bases in the middle. Written as DNA, the CDR3 is TGTGCCAGCAGTTACAACAGGATTAATGAAAAACTGTTTTTT. Protein sequence: CASSYNRINEKLFF.

This clone was seen a handful of times. Here the CDR3 reads CASSLNYEQYF. The CDR3 DNA sequence: TGTGCCAGCTCACTAAACTACGAGCAGTACTTC. The chain carries TRBV18 and TRBJ2-7; D not resolved. V dropped 4 bases and J dropped 3 bases, with 4 bases sitting between them. CDR1 is KGHSH and CDR2 is LQKENI in the germline V gene. CDR3 length equals 11 residues.

The chain uses TRBV6-4 and TRBJ2-3, with TRBD2 matching 10 bases. Germline V gene sequence: CDR1 MRHNA, CDR2 SNTAGT. This CDR3 spans 15 amino acids. V lost 6 bases and J lost 3; bases outside the gene matches: 6. CDR3 in amino acids: CASSPIAGGTDTQYF. The CDR3 bases are TGTGCCAGCAGCCCTATAGCGGGAGGAACAGATACGCAGTATTTT.

The chain employs TRBV18 and TRBJ2-1; tentatively, D is TRBD1 (6 bases). V lost 3 bases to trimming and J lost 4 bases, with 13 bases between them. CDR1 and CDR2 from the germline V gene are KGHSH and LQKENI. The CDR3 extends over 15 amino acids. The CDR3 is CASSPGRQVYNEQFF. The DNA of the CDR3 is TGTGCCAGCTCACCCGGGCGACAGGTTTACAATGAGCAGTTCTTC.

The chain uses TRBV6-1 and TRBJ2-7, with D tentatively TRBD1 (6 bases). Germline CDR1 and CDR2: MNHNS and SASEGT. CDR3 length equals 13 residues. Trimming stripped 8 bases from V and 5 bases from J, with 16 bases between. This CDR3 is CASSHITGNEQYF. In nucleotides, the CDR3 is TGTGCCAGCTCCCATATTACAGGGAACGAGCAGTACTTC.